Each of the 21 T cell receptor beta chains below was sequenced from the same sample in a study of T cell changes during pregnancy in multiple sclerosis. Data came from immunoSEQ multiplex PCR; TCRdb stores just in-frame clones and leaves some out. Of roughly 60,000 clones in the sample, about nine tenths were seen once. Sequencing used peripheral blood, obtained in the second trimester of pregnancy. These receptors originate from a female donor in good health, enrolled as a control in a pregnancy study.

The DNA for the CDR3 is TGTGCCAGCAGTGAGCGAGGCGGGGGCCGAGATACGCAGTATTTT. Its translation: CASSERGGGRDTQYF. The V gene is TRBV2, the J gene TRBJ2-3; weak D call: TRBD2 (7 bases). The V end was cut by 3 bases, the J end by 5 bases, with 15 bases between. The germline V gene has CDR1 SNHLY and CDR2 FYNNEI. The CDR3 is 15 amino acids.

The chain employs TRBV28 and TRBJ2-1, with 12 positions matching TRBD1. V gave up 4 bases and J gave up 5 bases; unmatched junction bases: 6. This CDR3 contains 16 residues. In germline, CDR1 is MDHEN, CDR2 SYDVKM. Written as DNA, the CDR3 is TGTGCCAGCAGTTCTACCGGGACAGGGGGCAACAATGAGCAGTTCTTC. This sequence encodes CASSSTGTGGNNEQFF. The variable domain in full, completed from reference TRBV28 and TRBJ2-1, reads DVKVTQSSRYLVKRTGEKVFLECVQDMDHENMFWYRQDPGLGLRLIYFSYDVKMKEKGDIPEGYSVSREKKERFSLILESASTNQTSMYLCASSSTGTGGNNEQFFGPGTRLTVL.

Details on this clone: The junction shows a germline mismatch at one end, possibly a read error. This sequence joins TRBV7-7 and TRBJ2-7; TRBD1 is a possible D gene (6 bases). From germline, CDR1 is SSHAT and CDR2 FNYEAQ (reference sequence). The CDR3 totals 14 residues. This CDR3 is CASSLTRDNYEQYF. CDR3 coding DNA: TGTGCTAGCAGCTTAACCCGGGACAACTACGAGCAGTACTTC.

This clone appeared once. The CDR3 sequence: CASSDEGSEYQETQYF. The DNA of the CDR3 is TGTGCCAGCAGTGACGAAGGCAGCGAGTACCAAGAGACCCAGTACTTC. This chain uses TRBV6-4 with TRBJ2-5; no firm D call. The V end was cut by 2 bases, the J end by 0 bases, with 13 bases between. The CDR3 spans 16 residues. The germline V gene encodes CDR1 MRHNA and CDR2 SNTAGT.

J is TRBJ2-5 and V is TRBV5-1, with D possibly matching TRBD2 (6 bases). CDR1 and CDR2 (germline): SGHRS, YFSETQ. Trimming left V 4 bases short and J 2 bases short, with 15 bases between. The CDR3 loop spans 15 amino acids. The CDR3 sequence is CASSNRDSLQETQYF. Here the CDR3 DNA reads TGCGCCAGCAGCAATCGGGACTCACTACAAGAGACCCAGTACTTC.

The chain is built from TRBV28 and TRBJ2-7; 8 bases match TRBD1. V gave up 8 bases and J gave up 6 bases; unmatched junction bases: 12. Germline CDR1 MDHEN, CDR2 SYDVKM. The CDR3 is made up of 14 amino acids. CDR3 amino acids: CASCPTGGPREQYF. The CDR3 DNA is TGTGCCAGCTGTCCAACAGGGGGTCCGCGCGAGCAGTACTTC.

CDR3 sequence (DNA): TGTGCCAGCAGTTTATGGGACAGACTCCCGTACTTC. Residues: CASSLWDRLPYF. This chain links TRBV28 with TRBJ2-5, with a tentative D call TRBD1 (6 bases). Germline V lookup: CDR1 MDHEN, CDR2 SYDVKM. The CDR3 has 12 amino acids. V lost 0 bases, J lost 13 bases, and 12 bases lay in between.

This clone was observed at least ten times. This chain uses TRBV10-3 with TRBJ2-1; the match to TRBD2 covers 10 bases. The length of the CDR3 is 14 residues. V lost 10 bases and J lost 6; bases outside the gene matches: 9. Germline assignment: CDR1 ENHRY and CDR2 SYGVKD. CDR3 sequence reads: CATVAASGGNEQFF. CDR3 in DNA: TGTGCCACAGTGGCGGCTAGCGGGGGCAATGAGCAGTTCTTC.

The rearrangement joins TRBV7-2 to TRBJ2-2; 11 positions agree with TRBD2. V shed 5 bases and J 4 bases; nucleotides not matched to a gene: 9. Germline lookup yields CDR1 SGHTA and CDR2 FQGNSA. The CDR3 is 17 residues long. The CDR3 DNA follows: TGTGCCAGCAGCCTAGGGGGACTAGCGGCCCTCACCGGGGAGCTGTTTTTT. This translates into CASSLGGLAALTGELFF.

In regard to this clone: One end of the junction is discordant with germline, which a read error may explain. The rearrangement joins TRBV7-7 to TRBJ2-5; weak D call: TRBD2 (6 bases). CDR1 and CDR2 from the germline V gene are SSHAT and FNYEAQ (reference sequence). The CDR3 runs to 13 residues. The CDR3 DNA follows: TGTGCTAGCAGCTTAGGAGGGTACGAGACCCAGTACTTC. As protein: CASSLGGYETQYF.

V gene TRBV19 combines with J gene TRBJ1-1, with 8 bases matching TRBD1. This CDR3 has 14 amino acids. The germline CDR1 and CDR2 sequences are LNHDA and SQIVND (reference sequence). The trim removed 2 bases at V and 6 bases at J, leaving 5 bases unmatched. CDR3 residues: CASSIIQGGPEAFF. CDR3 bases: TGTGCCAGTAGTATAATACAGGGGGGTCCTGAAGCTTTCTTT. Full variable domain (remainder filled in from reference TRBV19 and TRBJ1-1): DGGITQSPKYLFRKEGQNVTLSCEQNLNHDAMYWYRQDPGQGLRLIYYSQIVNDFQKGDIAEGYSVSREKKESFPLTVTSAQKNPTAFYLCASSIIQGGPEAFFGQGTRLTVV.

The chain links TRBV20-1 to TRBJ2-1, with D tentatively TRBD2 (5 bases). CDR3 length: 11 residues. The germline V and J ends were trimmed by 6 bases and 10 bases, with 13 bases remaining between them. CDR1 DFQATT and CDR2 SNEGSKA come from the germline V gene (reference sequence). In DNA, the CDR3 is TGCAGTGCCCGTGAGATAGCGGAGCAGTTCTTC. Its protein product is CSAREIAEQFF.

This chain links TRBV25-1 with TRBJ1-2; D possibly corresponds to TRBD1 (5 bases). The CDR3 covers 14 residues. V shed 2 bases and J shed 9 bases, with 16 bases lying between them. Germline CDR1 is MGHDK and CDR2 is SYGVNS. CDR3 sequence reads: CASSEPHRTFSYTF. The DNA for the CDR3 is TGTGCCAGCAGTGAACCCCACAGGACCTTTAGCTACACCTTC.

This chain uses TRBV6-1 with TRBJ2-7, with D perhaps TRBD1 (6 bases). CDR3 length: 13 amino acids. Germline V gene sequence: CDR1 MNHNS, CDR2 SASEGT. Deletions cut 3 bases from V and 3 bases from J, with 9 bases between. CDR3 bases: TGTGCCAGCAGTGACGGGACAATCTACGAGCAGTACTTC. Its translation: CASSDGTIYEQYF.

The chain joins TRBV25-1 to TRBJ2-1; 9 bases are shared with TRBD2. Germline V gene sequence: CDR1 MGHDK, CDR2 SYGVNS. J was trimmed by 10 bases and V by 0 bases; bases with no gene match: 10. This CDR3 contains 16 residues. Here the CDR3 DNA reads TGTGCCAGCAGTGAATACGGTCTAGCGGGACCGCGCGAGCAGTTCTTC. Residues: CASSEYGLAGPREQFF.

The chain recombines TRBV25-1 with TRBJ1-4; D is ambiguous. V shed 3 bases and J shed 11 bases, with 16 bases lying between them. The CDR3 is 14 amino acids. In germline, CDR1 is MGHDK, CDR2 SYGVNS. The CDR3 sequence: CASSEGSHDGKLFF. The CDR3, as DNA: TGTGCCAGCAGTGAGGGCAGCCACGACGGCAAACTGTTTTTT. Looking up the rest from reference TRBV25-1 and TRBJ1-4 gives the full variable domain: EADIYQTPRYLVIGTGKKITLECSQTMGHDKMYWYQQDPGMELHLIHYSYGVNSTEKGDLSSESTVSRIRTEHFPLTLESARPSHTSQYLCASSEGSHDGKLFFGSGTQLSVL.

CDR3 bases: TGTGCCAGCAGCGCGGCCGAATACTCCTACGAGCAGTACTTC. Residues: CASSAAEYSYEQYF. The rearrangement uses TRBV11-2 and TRBJ2-7; no definite D call. V was pared by 5 bases and J by 0 bases, with 11 bases between. The CDR3 has 14 amino acids. In germline, CDR1 is SGHAT, CDR2 FQNNGV. The full variable domain, completed using reference TRBV11-2 and TRBJ2-7, is EAGVAQSPRYKIIEKRQSVAFWCNPISGHATLYWYQQILGQGPKLLIQFQNNGVVDDSQLPKDRFSAERLKGVDSTLKIQPAKLEDSAVYLCASSAAEYSYEQYFGPGTRLTVT.

For this clone: The limits of the CDR3 on the DNA are not certain, so only TCRdb's listed CDR3 is given. This chain connects TRBV29-1 to TRBJ2-7; no DNA check was done on the table's D call, TRBD2. Germline CDR1 is SQVTM and CDR2 is ANQGSEA. The CDR3 has 13 residues if both end residues are counted. CDR3 in amino acids: CSVGPGLSYEQYF.

The CDR3, as DNA: TGTGCCTGGAAAGGGGGCTCGGATCAGCCCCAGCATTTT. Translating gives CAWKGGSDQPQHF. The chain joins TRBV30 to TRBJ1-5; TRBD1 aligns across 7 bases. Trimming cost V 4 bases and J 5 bases; bases outside gene matches: 5. Per the germline V gene, CDR1 is GTSNPN and CDR2 is SVGIG (reference sequence). This CDR3 spans 13 amino acids.

The chain has TRBV2 and TRBJ2-2, with a weak D call TRBD1 (6 bases). CDR1 and CDR2 from the germline V gene are SNHLY and FYNNEI. There are 15 residues in the CDR3. Trimming took 11 bases from V and 5 from J, leaving 21 bases between them. The CDR3 spells CASRGLVKGTGELFF. CDR3 in DNA: TGTGCCTCCAGGGGCCTCGTTAAGGGGACCGGGGAGCTGTTTTTT.

This chain uses TRBV15 with TRBJ1-2, with a tentative D call TRBD1 (6 bases). This CDR3 is built from 13 residues. Germline V gene lookup returns CDR1 LNHNV and CDR2 YYDKDF (reference sequence). V was cut by 2 bases and J by 13 bases, with 17 bases left in between. DNA of the CDR3: TGTGCCACCAGCAGACGGGACACCCGTTTCTCCACCTTC. Amino acids: CATSRRDTRFSTF.